The sequence of this TCR beta chain was determined in a study of cytomegalovirus exposure and HLA in healthy donors. Notes on the study in general: TCR beta chains numbering about 160 were designated cytomegalovirus-associated.

In the PCR, 60 Vbeta and 13 Jbeta primers were used. Sequenced by immunoSEQ multiplex PCR; TCRdb stores in-frame clones only, minus some. The top ten clones hold about 2.1% of a sample with just over 150,000 clones, around 74% of them seen once. Turning to this clone: Its cognate antigen is unknown.

This receptor was taken from a female donor in good health and CMV-seronegative. The sample consisted of PBMCs.

The chain's CDR3 is CASSRGQDEKLFF. In DNA, the CDR3 is TGCGCCAGCAGCCGAGGACAGGATGAAAAACTGTTTTTT. The chain links TRBV5-1 to TRBJ1-4, with TRBD1 matching over 7 bases. This CDR3 has 13 amino acids. With V trimmed by 4 bases and J by 6 bases, 3 bases remained unmatched. Germline V lookup: CDR1 SGHRS, CDR2 YFSETQ.